This is a list of T cell receptor beta chains from one sample in a study of T-cell reconstitution after alpha-beta-depleted transplantation in children. TCRdb reprocessed the PCR reads via MiXCR and lists one record per CDR3 protein. This table has approximately 520,000 distinct CDR3 sequences, less than 35% appearing once. The sequences come from PBMCs from the stem cell graft donor, collected from the stem cell graft. Every receptor here comes from a human donor who donated a stem cell graft to a child with aplastic anemia. The CDR3 runs from the conserved cysteine through the conserved F or W. Each record gives: J gene, D gene, V gene, clone size, CDR3 protein, CDR3 DNA. D genes are given only for firm matches. The size of a clone is reported for some rows only, either as once, few or many, or as a class for expanded clones.

J: TRBJ2-3
D: TRBD1
V: TRBV6-4
size: few
CDR3: CASSKTGEADTQYF
DNA: TGTGCCAGCAGTAAGACAGGGGAGGCAGATACGCAGTATTTT

J: TRBJ2-1
D: TRBD2
V: TRBV7-2
size: .
CDR3: CASRSGTSSYNEQFF
DNA: TGTGCCAGCAGGTCCGGGACTAGCTCCTACAATGAGCAGTTCTTC

J: TRBJ1-5
D: .
V: TRBV7-9
size: few
CDR3: CASSLAEGIRHF
DNA: TGTGCCAGCAGCTTAGCGGAGGGTATTAGGCATTTT

J: TRBJ2-7
D: TRBD2
V: TRBV12-3/TRBV12-4
size: .
CDR3: CASSFPTSGRLTYEQYF
DNA: TGTGCCAGCAGTTTCCCGACTAGCGGGAGGCTTACCTACGAGCAGTACTTC

J: TRBJ2-5
D: .
V: TRBV15
size: few
CDR3: CATSRGGGPRQETQYF
DNA: TGTGCCACCAGCAGAGGCGGGGGCCCGAGGCAAGAGACCCAGTACTTC

J: TRBJ1-1
D: TRBD1
V: TRBV12-3/TRBV12-4
size: .
CDR3: CASRQTGGNTEAFF
DNA: TGTGCCAGCAGGCAGACAGGGGGGAACACTGAAGCTTTCTTT

J: TRBJ2-7
D: .
V: TRBV30
size: .
CDR3: CAWSSLSYEQYF
DNA: TGTGCCTGGAGTTCCCTATCCTACGAGCAGTACTTC

J: TRBJ1-1
D: TRBD1
V: TRBV30
size: .
CDR3: CAWSIGQGASGAFF
DNA: TGTGCCTGGAGTATCGGACAGGGGGCTAGTGGGGCTTTCTTT

J: TRBJ1-1
D: .
V: TRBV9
size: .
CDR3: CASSGGLSVGTEAFF
DNA: TGTGCCAGCAGCGGGGGGCTTTCGGTGGGCACTGAAGCTTTCTTT

J: TRBJ1-1
D: .
V: TRBV5-1
size: few
CDR3: CASSLAWESTEAFF
DNA: TGCGCCAGCAGCTTGGCCTGGGAATCCACTGAAGCTTTCTTT

J: TRBJ2-1
D: TRBD2
V: TRBV7-2
size: .
CDR3: CASIYAPPGLGRRSSYNEQFF
DNA: TGTGCCAGCATTTACGCTCCTCCGGGACTAGGGAGAAGAAGCTCCTACAATGAGCAGTTCTTC

J: TRBJ2-7
D: .
V: TRBV5-1
size: .
CDR3: CASSPPGYEQYF
DNA: TGCGCCAGCAGCCCCCCCGGCTACGAGCAGTACTTC

J: TRBJ1-4
D: .
V: TRBV29-1
size: .
CDR3: CSVRLAGGEKLFF
DNA: TGCAGCGTCCGGCTGGCAGGAGGTGAAAAACTGTTTTTT

J: TRBJ1-2
D: .
V: TRBV7-9
size: .
CDR3: CASSQTSTVVYGYTF
DNA: TGTGCCAGCAGCCAAACCTCGACAGTCGTCTATGGCTACACCTTC

J: TRBJ1-2
D: .
V: TRBV5-4
size: few
CDR3: CASSRGTDDGYTF
DNA: TGTGCCAGCAGTCGAGGAACTGACGATGGCTACACCTTC

J: TRBJ2-1
D: TRBD1
V: TRBV5-5
size: .
CDR3: CASSGERTGGYYNEQFF
DNA: TGTGCCAGCAGCGGAGAAAGGACAGGGGGCTACTACAATGAGCAGTTCTTC

J: TRBJ1-6
D: .
V: TRBV10-3
size: .
CDR3: CAISEGRTNSPLHF
DNA: TGTGCCATCAGTGAAGGCAGGACCAATTCACCCCTCCACTTT

J: TRBJ1-1
D: .
V: TRBV28
size: .
CDR3: CASSLVRVEMNTEAFF
DNA: TGTGCCAGCAGTTTAGTCAGGGTGGAAATGAACACTGAAGCTTTCTTT

J: TRBJ1-2
D: TRBD1
V: TRBV29-1
size: few
CDR3: CSVPGQENYGYTF
DNA: TGCAGCGTTCCGGGACAGGAGAACTATGGCTACACCTTC

J: TRBJ1-2
D: .
V: TRBV20-1
size: few
CDR3: CSARDGYTF
DNA: TGCAGTGCTAGAGATGGCTACACCTTC

J: TRBJ2-7
D: TRBD2
V: TRBV9
size: once
CDR3: CASSVEAGGYEQYF
DNA: TGTGCCAGCAGCGTAGAGGCGGGGGGCTACGAGCAGTACTTC

J: TRBJ1-5
D: TRBD1
V: TRBV27
size: .
CDR3: CASSPRTGPYSNQPQHF
DNA: TGTGCCAGCAGTCCCCGGACAGGACCGTATAGCAATCAGCCCCAGCATTTT

J: TRBJ2-1
D: TRBD1
V: TRBV12-3/TRBV12-4
size: few
CDR3: CASSFFQGVHNEQFF
DNA: TGTGCCAGCAGTTTTTTCCAGGGGGTCCACAATGAGCAGTTCTTC

J: TRBJ2-7
D: .
V: TRBV7-9
size: .
CDR3: CASSSWIGQGSYEQYF
DNA: TGTGCCAGCAGCTCATGGATCGGTCAGGGCTCCTACGAGCAGTACTTC

J: TRBJ1-1
D: .
V: TRBV20-1
size: few
CDR3: CSARVAGGGEAFF
DNA: TGCAGTGCTAGAGTAGCAGGTGGGGGTGAAGCTTTCTTT

J: TRBJ1-6
D: TRBD1
V: TRBV27
size: .
CDR3: CASSFIPHSGGPLSSYNSPLHF
DNA: TGTGCCAGCAGTTTCATCCCCCATTCAGGGGGGCCCCTCAGCTCCTATAATTCACCCCTCCACTTT

J: TRBJ2-1
D: .
V: TRBV7-8
size: .
CDR3: CASSLVVPGEQFF
DNA: TGTGCCAGCAGCTTAGTGGTGCCGGGTGAGCAGTTCTTC

J: TRBJ2-3
D: TRBD2
V: TRBV19
size: .
CDR3: CASQTSGTGTDTQYF
DNA: TGTGCCAGTCAAACCAGCGGGACGGGCACAGATACGCAGTATTTT